This entry describes one TCR beta chain. Its antigen remains unknown. Barcoded TCR alpha and TCR beta cDNA libraries with UMIs came from 5'RACE using constant-segment primers. A single record per CDR3 protein comes from TCRdb applying MiXCR to the 5' RACE reads. The sample includes under 250,000 distinct CDR3 sequences, approximately 15% of them seen just once. This sample is drawn from a study of T-cell memory formation after mild COVID-19. Study-wide results and limits: Whereas later expanders leaned CD4+, clones contracting day 15 to 85 showed a balanced CD4/CD8 makeup.

Trimming took off 3 bases at V and 5 bases at J, with 11 bases between the two ends. Germline loops: CDR1 SGDLS, CDR2 YYNGEE. This CDR3 contains 13 residues. The sequence came from an adult woman who had mild COVID-19 (a few samples of this study predate the infection). Cell type and time point are not known. The gene calls are TRBV9 and TRBJ1-2, with D hard to call. Sequencing was carried out using PBMCs or a T cell subset sorted from them (not recorded which). DNA of the CDR3: TGTGCCAGCAGCGGACGCAGCCGGTATGGCTACACCTTC. This translates into CASSGRSRYGYTF.